One sample yielded the 14 T cell receptor beta chains listed below, sequenced in a study of blood T cell repertoires in COVID-19 (dated by TCRdb to between 2020 and 2021). The library came from the immunoSEQ multiplex PCR assay. Here the immuneACCESS table is served through TCRdb, limited to in-frame sequences with V and J called. Missing clones are a known gap in these copies; in checked studies unresolved V genes cover under half, and the rest lacks a known reason. The sample table records over 150,000 clones; around 80% of these occur just once. In total, the top ten clones hold approximately 18% of the sample. Sequenced: peripheral blood. These TCRs come from a woman between 65 and 79 years old who had recovered from COVID-19.

The chain employs TRBV3-1 (or the pseudogene TRBV3-2) and TRBJ1-2, with 7 bases that match TRBD1. The V segment lost 2 bases and the J segment 0 bases; nucleotides outside the gene matches: 9. The CDR3 contains 17 residues. Per germline, CDR1 LGHDT and CDR2 YNNKEL (reference sequence). The CDR3 nucleotides read TGTGCCAGCAGCCAAAGGGGGCCCTCAGGGGCTAACTATGGCTACACCTTC. This translates into CASSQRGPSGANYGYTF.

This chain joins TRBV5-6 and TRBJ2-5; D ambiguous. The CDR3 has 13 residues. Trimming cost V 4 bases and J 7 bases, with 14 bases left between them. Germline-derived CDR1 and CDR2 are SGHDT and YYEEEE. CDR3 DNA sequence: TGTGCCAGCAGCGTAGACCCATCGGGGACCCAGTACTTC. The encoded protein is CASSVDPSGTQYF.

V gene TRBV7-2 combines with J gene TRBJ1-4; D is unresolved. The CDR3 sequence is 15 residues long. The germline CDR1 and CDR2 sequences are SGHTA and FQGNSA. The V gene lost 1 base and the J gene lost 4 bases, with 10 bases spanning the gap. The DNA for the CDR3 is TGTGCCAGCAGCTTAGGGGCAGCATTTAATGAAAAACTGTTTTTT. Translated: CASSLGAAFNEKLFF.

The CDR3: CASLREAAGETQYF. The DNA of the CDR3 is TGTGCCAGCCTTCGGGAGGCAGCGGGAGAGACCCAGTACTTC. The chain uses TRBV3-1 (or the pseudogene TRBV3-2) and TRBJ2-5; 7 nucleotides match TRBD2. J lost 4 bases, V lost 8 bases, and 10 bases had no gene match. CDR3 size: 14 residues. Germline CDR1 and CDR2: LGHDT and YNNKEL (reference sequence).

The chain carries TRBV18 and TRBJ2-5; D might be TRBD2 (5 bases). Trimming cost V 0 bases and J 2 bases, with 10 bases left between them. Germline V gene lookup returns CDR1 KGHSH and CDR2 LQKENI. The CDR3 extends over 15 amino acids. DNA of the CDR3: TGTGCCAGCTCACCACCTTCCCTAGCTCAAGAGACCCAGTACTTC. Translating it yields CASSPPSLAQETQYF.

The CDR3 nucleotides read TGTGCCAGCAGTGATTTCGGGACTTCTAATTCACCCCTCCACTTT. Its translation: CASSDFGTSNSPLHF. This chain connects TRBV25-1 to TRBJ1-6, with D perhaps TRBD1 (5 bases). V lost 3 bases to trimming and J lost 6 bases, with 12 bases between them. CDR1 and CDR2 from the germline V gene are MGHDK and SYGVNS. CDR3 length: 15 residues.

This chain joins TRBV11-2 and TRBJ2-1; 11 bases agree with TRBD2. The CDR3 sequence is 16 residues long. V shed 1 base and J 5 bases; nucleotides not matched to a gene: 4. Germline values: CDR1 SGHAT, CDR2 FQNNGV. CDR3 amino acids: CASSLAAGLADNEQFF. CDR3 DNA sequence: TGTGCCAGCAGCTTAGCTGCGGGACTAGCGGACAATGAGCAGTTCTTC.

V is TRBV6-1 and J is TRBJ1-6; maybe TRBD1 (5 bases). The CDR3 loop spans 15 amino acids. CDR1 is MNHNS and CDR2 is SASEGT in the germline V gene. V lost 0 bases to trimming and J lost 8 bases, with 11 bases between them. CDR3 in DNA: TGTGCCAGCAGTGAAGCGGGGGGTGGGTATTCACCCCTCCACTTT. Translated: CASSEAGGGYSPLHF.

The chain links TRBV6-2 or TRBV6-3 to TRBJ2-2; D is possibly TRBD1 (5 bases). Germline loops: CDR1 MNHEY, CDR2 SVGEGT. The V end was cut by 5 bases, the J end by 8 bases, with 15 bases between. The CDR3 has 14 amino acids. The CDR3 nucleotides read TGTGCCAGCAGTCAATGGGCAGGGCGAGGGGAGCTGTTTTTT. Translating gives CASSQWAGRGELFF.

This CDR3 is CASSWDPGGAYGYTF. The CDR3 DNA sequence: TGTGCCAGCAGCTGGGACCCAGGGGGAGCCTATGGCTACACCTTC. This chain joins TRBV7-2 and TRBJ1-2, with 7 positions matching TRBD1. Per the germline V gene, CDR1 is SGHTA and CDR2 is FQGNSA. J was trimmed by 4 bases and V by 4 bases; bases with no gene match: 9. This CDR3 has 15 amino acids.

The chain recombines TRBV10-3 with TRBJ1-2, with D unclear. Germline CDR1 is ENHRY and CDR2 is SYGVKD. Trimming stripped 8 bases from V and 0 bases from J, with 16 bases between. The CDR3 sequence is 15 residues long. Here the CDR3 DNA reads TGTGCCATCGCCCCGCGGGCAGTCCCTAACTATGGCTACACCTTC. It translates to CAIAPRAVPNYGYTF.

This chain links TRBV28 with TRBJ1-2; 11 bases are a match to TRBD1. CDR1 is MDHEN and CDR2 is SYDVKM in the germline V gene. The length of the CDR3 is 14 residues. V was clipped by 4 bases and J by 8 bases; unmatched bases: 6. The chain's CDR3 is CASSSLWDRGGYTF. CDR3 nucleotides: TGTGCCAGCAGTTCCCTCTGGGACAGGGGGGGCTACACCTTC.

This clone occurred many times. V and J are TRBV5-5 and TRBJ1-5; TRBD1 might be the D (6 bases). V was trimmed by 4 bases and J by 11 bases, leaving 13 bases between them. Germline CDR1 and CDR2: SGHKS and YYEKEE (reference sequence). This CDR3 is built from 12 residues. CDR3 amino acids: CASSTGTGSQHF. The DNA of the CDR3 is TGTGCCAGCAGCACAGGGACCGGGTCCCAGCATTTT.

About this clone: One end of the junction is discordant with germline, which a read error may explain. The chain links TRBV12-3 or TRBV12-4 to TRBJ2-5, with TRBD1 matching over 10 bases. The CDR3 runs 12 residues. The CDR3 here is CASSPGQGTLDF. The CDR3 nucleotides read TGTGCCAGCAGCCCGGGACAGGGGACGCTGGACTTC.